This T cell receptor beta chain appears in the sequencing data of a study of T cells in Graves' hyperthyroidism and ophthalmopathy. The investigators amplified TCR beta CDR3 regions from RNA transcripts. A set of HTBI primers served as the primers for a first-round RT-PCR of the TCR CDR3. TCRdb re-called the multiplex PCR reads with MiXCR, one entry per CDR3 protein. The sample shows hundreds of thousands of distinct CDR3 sequences, nearly 45% of them seen only once. The sample holds one count of this clonotype. Its antigen is as yet unknown. Study-level results: Stable hyperthyroidism was separated from ophthalmopathy by a model based on 13 V-J features. Appearing also in blood were most of the thyroid clonotypes expanded above 0.001.

Looked up from germline, CDR1 is DFQATT and CDR2 is SNEGSKA (reference sequence). The V end was cut by 5 bases, the J end by 1 base, with 8 bases between. The CDR3 extends over 12 amino acids. The diagnoses drew upon clinical symptoms, serum thyroxine and TRAb, thyroid ultrasound and orbital computed tomography. The chain joins TRBV20-1 to TRBJ2-5, with D perhaps matching TRBD1 or TRBD2 (5 bases each). Specimen: peripheral blood or thyroid tissue (not recorded which). This TCR derives from an adult man with Graves' disease, either hyperthyroidism or ophthalmopathy (not recorded which). This CDR3 is CSAWGPQETQYF. The CDR3 coding sequence is TGCAGTGCTTGGGGACCCCAAGAGACCCAGTACTTC.